One sample yielded the 14 T cell receptor beta chains listed below, sequenced in a study of PD-L1 blockade in urothelial cancer. Profiling relied on immunoSEQ multiplex PCR, and the TCRdb table lists in-frame clones only, not all of them. Of roughly 62,000 clones in the sample, over 70% are singletons; the top ten hold about 4.5%. The material sequenced was PBMCs, taken around atezolizumab (anti-PD-L1) treatment. The receptors come from a man aged 65 to 79 with urothelial cancer.

The chain couples TRBV28 to TRBJ2-5, with a weak D call TRBD1 (6 bases). Germline CDR1 reads MDHEN; CDR2 reads SYDVKM. With 4 bases removed from V and 5 bases from J, the gap between germline ends came to 14 bases. The CDR3 is made up of 14 amino acids. CDR3 region: CASSSPSRGETQYF. CDR3 bases: TGTGCCAGCAGTTCCCCCTCTAGGGGGGAGACCCAGTACTTC.

The chain is built from TRBV28 and TRBJ1-2, with TRBD1 matching 9 bases. Germline lookup yields CDR1 MDHEN and CDR2 SYDVKM. The CDR3 has 17 residues. J gave up 0 bases and V 6 bases, and 11 bases lay outside the gene matches. Written as DNA, the CDR3 is TGTGCCAGCAGCCCTACCCTCGGGACAGGGCCTAACTATGGCTACACCTTC. Translation gives CASSPTLGTGPNYGYTF.

This chain joins TRBV29-1 and TRBJ2-4; D call uncertain. V was pared by 4 bases and J by 1 base, with 8 bases between. This CDR3 has 13 residues. Germline CDR1 and CDR2: SQVTM and ANQGSEA. The CDR3 DNA reads as TGCAGCGTTGGCGGTCGGGCCAAAAACATTCAGTACTTC. It translates to CSVGGRAKNIQYF. The entire variable domain, with the rest obtained from reference TRBV29-1 and TRBJ2-4, is as follows: SAVISQKPSRDICQRGTSLTIQCQVDSQVTMMFWYRQQPGQSLTLIATANQGSEATYESGFVIDKFPISRPNLTFSTLTVSNMSPEDSSIYLCSVGGRAKNIQYFGAGTRLSVL.

The sample holds one count of this clone. The chain carries TRBV19 and TRBJ1-5; 9 bases align to TRBD1. Per the germline V gene, CDR1 is LNHDA and CDR2 is SQIVND (reference sequence). After removal of 6 bases from V and 6 bases from J, the junction contained 6 bases not matched to a gene. This CDR3 comprises 14 residues. Here the CDR3 DNA reads TGTGCCAGTAGCCCTACAGGGGGCTTTCAGCCCCAGCATTTT. It translates to CASSPTGGFQPQHF.

The chain joins TRBV25-1 to TRBJ1-2, with D possibly being TRBD1 (6 bases). The CDR3 runs 13 residues. Trimming stripped 3 bases from V and 2 bases from J, with 7 bases between. Per the germline V gene, CDR1 is MGHDK and CDR2 is SYGVNS. CDR3 protein: CASSDDRNYGYTF. CDR3 DNA: TGTGCCAGCAGTGACGACAGGAACTATGGCTACACCTTC.

This rearrangement joins TRBV5-4 to TRBJ1-1, with no clear D. Trimming shortened V by 4 bases and J by 0 bases, and 13 bases separated the two germline ends. CDR1 is SGHNT and CDR2 is YYREEE in the germline V gene (reference sequence). CDR3 size: 15 residues. The CDR3 coding sequence is TGTGCCAGCAGCCGCTTGAGACAAGTGAACACTGAAGCTTTCTTT. Translated, it gives CASSRLRQVNTEAFF.

This chain joins TRBV28 and TRBJ1-2; TRBD1 might be the D (5 bases). Between the trimmed V and J ends, which lost 2 bases and 8 bases, there was a span of 15 bases. Germline CDR1 reads MDHEN; CDR2 reads SYDVKM. The CDR3 covers 14 residues. The CDR3 nucleotides read TGTGCCAGCAGTTTAGTTGGGGGGACGGGAGGCTACACCTTC. It codes for CASSLVGGTGGYTF.

CDR3 DNA: TGTGCCAGCTCCGAGAGCGGGAGGGGCACAGATACGCAGTATTTT. As protein: CASSESGRGTDTQYF. The genes are TRBV5-4 and TRBJ2-3; 10 bases are shared with TRBD2. V gave up 7 bases and J gave up 1 base; unmatched junction bases: 6. Germline assignment: CDR1 SGHNT and CDR2 YYREEE (reference sequence). This CDR3 contains 15 residues.

This clone turned up a few times. The chain carries TRBV30 and TRBJ1-1; 8 nucleotides line up with TRBD1. The CDR3 extends over 14 amino acids. Per germline, CDR1 GTSNPN and CDR2 SVGIG (reference sequence). The V gene end was trimmed by 1 base and the J gene end by 0 bases; junction bases not matched to a gene: 1. The CDR3 loop is CAWSAGQVNTEAFF. DNA for the CDR3: TGTGCCTGGAGTGCGGGACAGGTGAACACTGAAGCTTTCTTT.

The chain has TRBV18 and TRBJ2-1, with D maybe TRBD1 (6 bases). The CDR3 is 16 residues long. Per the germline V gene, CDR1 is KGHSH and CDR2 is LQKENI. The V end lost 2 bases, the J end lost 0 bases, and 11 bases lay between the germline ends. Here the CDR3 DNA reads TGTGCCAGCTCACCAAGCAGGGGTTCCTCCTACAATGAGCAGTTCTTC. Its protein is CASSPSRGSSYNEQFF.

V usage is TRBV28 and J usage is TRBJ1-2; weak D call: TRBD1 (6 bases). There are 13 residues in the CDR3. Looked up from germline, CDR1 is MDHEN and CDR2 is SYDVKM. Trimming removed 2 bases at V and 8 bases at J, with 12 bases between. In DNA form, the CDR3 reads TGTGCCAGCAGTTTACCCGACCAGGGGGGCTACACCTTC. It yields the protein CASSLPDQGGYTF.

As for this clone: This sample includes further DNA sequences coding for the same CDR3. The rearrangement links TRBV9 to TRBJ2-1; D is possibly TRBD2 (5 bases). The CDR3 spans 15 residues. Trimming took 0 bases from V and 1 from J, leaving 8 bases between them. CDR1 SGDLS and CDR2 YYNGEE come from the germline V gene. DNA for the CDR3: TGTGCCAGCAGCGTAGATCGGGGTTCCTACAATGAGCAGTTCTTC. Amino acid sequence: CASSVDRGSYNEQFF. Full variable domain (remainder filled in from reference TRBV9 and TRBJ2-1): DSGVTQTPKHLITATGQRVTLRCSPRSGDLSVYWYQQSLDQGLQFLIQYYNGEERAKGNILERFSAQQFPDLHSELNLSSLELGDSALYFCASSVDRGSYNEQFFGPGTRLTVL.

This sequence joins TRBV10-1 and TRBJ1-2; D is uncertain. V was trimmed by 0 bases and J by 7 bases, leaving 6 bases between them. This CDR3 is built from 12 residues. CDR1 and CDR2 from the germline V gene are WNHNN and SYGVQD (reference sequence). The CDR3: CASSESAGGYTF. CDR3 sequence (DNA): TGCGCCAGCAGTGAGTCGGCAGGTGGCTACACCTTC.

This rearrangement joins TRBV19 to TRBJ2-7, with 9 nucleotides matching TRBD2. After removal of 3 bases from V and 6 bases from J, the junction contained 15 bases not matched to a gene. The CDR3 is 17 residues long. Germline V gene sequence: CDR1 LNHDA, CDR2 SQIVND (reference sequence). The CDR3 coding sequence is TGTGCCAGTAGTATCTTCTGGGGTAGCGGGAGCGTGGGCGAGCAGTACTTC. Its protein product is CASSIFWGSGSVGEQYF.